This T cell receptor beta chain was retrieved from a study of blood T cell repertoires in COVID-19. In the original processing: Estimation of nucleated cell counts relied on the amplification of reference gene primers. Using immunoSEQ multiplex PCR, the repertoire was profiled, and TCRdb retains in-frame clones only, with some absent. The D gene and trimming were derived from the DNA, and the V and J assignments and clone size from that table. The sample shows approximately 150,000 clones, 65% to 85% of them seen only once. The clonotype was recovered from a man aged 25 to 40 with COVID-19, enrolled during active disease. Sequenced sample: peripheral blood.

CDR3 loop: CASSLTGGGTEAFF. The CDR3 coding sequence is TGCGCCAGCAGCTTAACAGGGGGTGGTACTGAAGCTTTCTTT. The chain carries TRBV5-1 and TRBJ1-1; 8 nucleotides match TRBD1. The CDR3 totals 14 residues. Germline CDR1 SGHRS, CDR2 YFSETQ. Trimming took 2 bases from V and 5 from J; bases not matched to a gene: 5. Using reference TRBV5-1 and TRBJ1-1 for the parts outside the CDR3, the full variable domain is KAGVTQTPRYLIKTRGQQVTLSCSPISGHRSVSWYQQTPGQGLQFLFEYFSETQRNKGNFPGRFSGRQFSNSRSEMNVSTLELGDSALYLCASSLTGGGTEAFFGQGTRLTVV.